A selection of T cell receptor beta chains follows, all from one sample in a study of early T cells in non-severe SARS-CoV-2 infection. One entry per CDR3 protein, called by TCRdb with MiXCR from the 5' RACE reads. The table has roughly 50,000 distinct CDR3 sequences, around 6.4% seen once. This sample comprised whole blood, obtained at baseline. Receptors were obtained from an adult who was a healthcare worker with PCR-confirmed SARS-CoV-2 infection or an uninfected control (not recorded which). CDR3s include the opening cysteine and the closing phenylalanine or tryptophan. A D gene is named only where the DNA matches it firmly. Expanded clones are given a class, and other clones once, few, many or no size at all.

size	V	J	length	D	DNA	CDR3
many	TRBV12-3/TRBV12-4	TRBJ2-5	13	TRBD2	TGTGCCAGCAGTTTAAGCGGGATAGAGACCCAGTACTTC	CASSLSGIETQYF
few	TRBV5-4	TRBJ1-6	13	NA	TGTGCCAGCAGCTTTTATGGGAATTCACCCCTCCACTTT	CASSFYGNSPLHF
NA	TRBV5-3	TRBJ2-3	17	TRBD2	TGTGCCAGAAGCCACTCGAATAGCGGGAGAGATGGAGATACGCAGTATTTT	CARSHSNSGRDGDTQYF
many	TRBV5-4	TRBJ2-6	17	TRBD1	TGTGCCAGCAGCCCGGGACAGTTTTCCTCTGGGGCCAACGTCCTGACTTTC	CASSPGQFSSGANVLTF
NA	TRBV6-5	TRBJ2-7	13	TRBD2	TGTGCCAGCAGCTACCCTCTAGCGGGAGGGGAGTACTTC	CASSYPLAGGEYF
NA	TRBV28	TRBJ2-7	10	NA	TGTGCCACCTCTTCCCTCGAGCAGTACTTC	CATSSLEQYF
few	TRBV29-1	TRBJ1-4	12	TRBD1	TGCAGCGTTCGACAGGGAGGCGAAAAACTGTTTTTT	CSVRQGGEKLFF
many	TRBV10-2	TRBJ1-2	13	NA	TGCGCCAGCAGTGACCGGCTGGGGTATGGCTACACCTTC	CASSDRLGYGYTF
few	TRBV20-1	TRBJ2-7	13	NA	TGCAGTGCTTACCGGGACGGGATTTACGAGCAGTACTTC	CSAYRDGIYEQYF
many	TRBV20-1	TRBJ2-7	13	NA	TGCAGTGCTAGTGCGGCTTATTCGGGCGAGCAGTACTTC	CSASAAYSGEQYF
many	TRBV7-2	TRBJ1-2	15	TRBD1	TGTGCCAGCACCCAGGAGGGACAGGGGAACTATGGCTACACCTTC	CASTQEGQGNYGYTF
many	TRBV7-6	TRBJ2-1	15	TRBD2	TGTGCCAGCAGCTTAGGCCTAGCGGGAAGAAATGAGCAGTTCTTC	CASSLGLAGRNEQFF
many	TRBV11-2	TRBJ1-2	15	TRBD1	TGTGCCAGCAGCTTTCCTTGGAGGACAGGAGATGGCTACACCTTC	CASSFPWRTGDGYTF
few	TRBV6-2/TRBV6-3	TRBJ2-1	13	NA	TGTGCCAGCAGTTACCTCAACTACAATGAGCAGTTCTTC	CASSYLNYNEQFF
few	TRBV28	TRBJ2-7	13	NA	TGTGCCAGCAGTCCACCCATGACCTACGAGCAGTACTTC	CASSPPMTYEQYF
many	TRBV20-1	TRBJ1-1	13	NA	TGCAGTGCTAGGCGGACAGCGAACACTGAAGCTTTCTTT	CSARRTANTEAFF
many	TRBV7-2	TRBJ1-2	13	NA	TGTGCCAGCAGCTTACAGACTAACTATGGCTACACCTTC	CASSLQTNYGYTF
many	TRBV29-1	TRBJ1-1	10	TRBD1	TGCAGCGCCTACAGGGGTAAAGCTTTCTTT	CSAYRGKAFF
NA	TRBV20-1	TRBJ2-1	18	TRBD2	TGCAGTGCTAATCCGGGACTAGCGGGAGACAGCTCCTACAATGAGCAGTTCTTC	CSANPGLAGDSSYNEQFF
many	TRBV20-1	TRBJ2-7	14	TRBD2	TGCAGTGCTCTTAGCGGGAGGGCCTCCCTCGAGCAGTACTTC	CSALSGRASLEQYF
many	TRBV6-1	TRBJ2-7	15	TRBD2	TGTGCCAGCAGTGAGGCTAGCGGGAGGGCCGGGGAGCAGTACTTC	CASSEASGRAGEQYF
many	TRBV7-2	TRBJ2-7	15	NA	TGTGCCAGCAGCTTAGCGAACGACGCCGGCTACGAGCAGTACTTC	CASSLANDAGYEQYF
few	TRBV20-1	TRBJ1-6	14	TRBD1	TGCAGTGCTAGGAGGGGGACAGTTAATTCACCCCTCCACTTT	CSARRGTVNSPLHF
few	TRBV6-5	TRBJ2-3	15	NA	TGTGCCAGCAAAGCAGTGGGCTCCGGCACAGATACGCAGTATTTT	CASKAVGSGTDTQYF
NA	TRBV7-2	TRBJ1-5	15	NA	TGTGCCAGCAGCGCGACCGGTAGGGCCGAACAGCCCCAGCATTTT	CASSATGRAEQPQHF
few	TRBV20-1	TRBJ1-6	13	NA	TGCAGTGCTAGAGAGATGCAGCATTCACCCCTCCACTTT	CSAREMQHSPLHF
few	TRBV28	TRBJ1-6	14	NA	TGTGCCAGCAGTCAACCGGCGGGCGATTCACCCCTCCACTTT	CASSQPAGDSPLHF
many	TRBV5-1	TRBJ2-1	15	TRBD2	TGCGCCAGCAGCTTGGCCGGCGCGGGGGGGCCAGGGTCGTTCTTC	CASSLAGAGGPGSFF
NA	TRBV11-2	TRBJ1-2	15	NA	TGTGCCAGCAGCCCTGGGGTCATAGCTAACTATGGCTACACCTTC	CASSPGVIANYGYTF
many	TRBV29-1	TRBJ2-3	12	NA	TGCAGCGTTGAGGCACTCACAGATACGCAGTATTTT	CSVEALTDTQYF
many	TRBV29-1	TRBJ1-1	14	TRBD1	TGCAGCGTTGCCCAGACAGGGGAGGTCACTGAAGCTTTCTTT	CSVAQTGEVTEAFF
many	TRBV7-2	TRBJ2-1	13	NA	TGTGCCAGCAGCACGCGGGGAAACAATGAGCAGTTCTTC	CASSTRGNNEQFF
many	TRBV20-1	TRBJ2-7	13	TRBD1	TGCAGTGCTTCCGAGGGGGCGCACTACGAGCAGTACTTC	CSASEGAHYEQYF
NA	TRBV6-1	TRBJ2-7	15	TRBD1	TGTGCCAGCAGTGAGAGGACAGGGGCCCAGGGGGAGCAGTACTTC	CASSERTGAQGEQYF
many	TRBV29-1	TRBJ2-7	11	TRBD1	TGCAGCATAAGACAGGGGCCCGAGCAGTACTTC	CSIRQGPEQYF
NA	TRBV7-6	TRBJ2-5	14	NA	TGTGCCAGCAGCCCCGGGACGCCAACGGGGACCCAGTACTTC	CASSPGTPTGTQYF
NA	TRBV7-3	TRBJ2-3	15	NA	TGTGCCAGCAGCTTTGGCCCTACTAGCACAGATACGCAGTATTTT	CASSFGPTSTDTQYF
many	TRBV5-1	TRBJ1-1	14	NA	TGCGCCAGCAGCTTTTATGTTCAGGGCACTGAAGCTTTCTTT	CASSFYVQGTEAFF
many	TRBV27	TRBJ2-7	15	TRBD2	TGTGCCAGTAAATTGGTACCGGGACTAGCGGTCGAGCAGTACTTC	CASKLVPGLAVEQYF
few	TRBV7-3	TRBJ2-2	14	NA	TGTGCCAGCAGCCCGGGGTCCTACACCGGGGAGCTGTTTTTT	CASSPGSYTGELFF
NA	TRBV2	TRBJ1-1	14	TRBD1	TGTGCCAGCAGTGAGAACAGGGGTAGGACTGAAGCTTTCTTT	CASSENRGRTEAFF
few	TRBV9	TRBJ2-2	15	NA	TGTGCCAGCAGCGAACGGGGTAGCGGTACCGGGGAGCTGTTTTTT	CASSERGSGTGELFF
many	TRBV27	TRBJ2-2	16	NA	TGTGCCAGCAGTCCCGGGACCCGAAGGGTGACCGGGGAGCTGTTTTTT	CASSPGTRRVTGELFF